This entry describes one T cell receptor beta chain. The data belong to a study of blood T cell repertoires in COVID-19. Study context: COVID-19 samples collected from the United States, Italy and Spain covered acute and convalescent phases. T cells, B-cell-depleted T cells, or PBMCs supplied cDNA or gDNA.

Losses at the gene ends were 2 bases for V and 5 bases for J; bases not matched to a gene: 8. Germline lookup yields CDR1 LGHDT and CDR2 YNNKEL (reference sequence). The CDR3 has 16 amino acids. This table comes from immunoSEQ multiplex PCR, and its TCRdb copy is limited to in-frame clones, with some not included. The top ten clones hold 1.2% of a sample with tens of thousands of clones, approximately 78% of them seen once. The TCR sequence derives from a woman aged 80 or over with acute or convalescent COVID-19. The sequenced sample consisted of peripheral blood. The chain joins TRBV3-1 (or the pseudogene TRBV3-2) to TRBJ2-1; 8 bases are a match to TRBD2. CDR3 sequence reads: CASSQPPGLGNNEQFF. The CDR3 DNA reads as TGTGCCAGCAGCCAACCTCCGGGACTAGGCAACAATGAGCAGTTCTTC.